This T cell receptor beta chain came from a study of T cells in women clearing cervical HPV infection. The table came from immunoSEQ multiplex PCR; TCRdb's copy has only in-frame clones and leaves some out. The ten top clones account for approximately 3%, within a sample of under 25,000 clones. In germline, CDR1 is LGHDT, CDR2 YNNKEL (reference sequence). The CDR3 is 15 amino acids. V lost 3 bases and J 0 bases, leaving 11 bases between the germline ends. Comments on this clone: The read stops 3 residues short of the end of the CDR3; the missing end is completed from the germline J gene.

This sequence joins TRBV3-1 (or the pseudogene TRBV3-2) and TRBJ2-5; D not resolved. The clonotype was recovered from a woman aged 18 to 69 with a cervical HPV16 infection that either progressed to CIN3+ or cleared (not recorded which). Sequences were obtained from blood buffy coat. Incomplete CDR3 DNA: TGTGCCAGCAGCCAGGAAGACACCAACCAAGAGACC. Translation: CASSQEDTNQET. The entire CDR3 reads CASSQEDTNQETQYF.